The clone carrying this TCR beta chain has a count of ten or more. The antigen is undetermined. The entry originates in a study of T cells after posttransplantation cyclophosphamide. Study-level results: TRB overlap between skin or GI tissue T cells and blood was limited. TRB clonality was highly associated with recipient CMV seropositivity and reactivation. Donor CD8+ memory clones often dominated recipient blood repertoires at later times.

Peripheral blood was collected from the related graft donor on the marrow donation day. This table comes from immunoSEQ multiplex PCR, and its TCRdb copy is limited to in-frame clones, with some not included. The sample is made up of approximately 39,000 clones, none counted only once. With V trimmed by 4 bases and J by 7 bases, 12 bases remained unmatched. This CDR3 has 16 residues. Germline V gives CDR1 SGHNT, CDR2 YYREEE (reference sequence). Sequenced input: PBMCs. The J gene is TRBJ2-1, the V gene TRBV5-4; 9 nucleotides match TRBD2. The sequence was obtained from a girl aged 5-17 years in good health, CMV-negative, and a related stem cell transplant donor. CDR3 bases: TGTGCCAGCAGCCCGAAATCTCGCGGGGGGGGGAATGAGCAGTTCTTC. As protein: CASSPKSRGGGNEQFF.